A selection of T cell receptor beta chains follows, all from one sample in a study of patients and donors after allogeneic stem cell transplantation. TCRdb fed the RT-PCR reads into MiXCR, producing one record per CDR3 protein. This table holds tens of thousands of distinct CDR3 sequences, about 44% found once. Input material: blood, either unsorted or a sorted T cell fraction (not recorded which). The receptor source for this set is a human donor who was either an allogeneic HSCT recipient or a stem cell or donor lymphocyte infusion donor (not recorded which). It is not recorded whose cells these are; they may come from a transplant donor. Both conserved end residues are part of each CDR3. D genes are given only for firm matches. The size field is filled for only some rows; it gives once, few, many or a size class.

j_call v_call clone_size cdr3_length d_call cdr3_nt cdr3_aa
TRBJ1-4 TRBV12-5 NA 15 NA TGTGCTAGTGGTTTGGGAGACAGTTATAATGAAAAACTGTTTTTT CASGLGDSYNEKLFF
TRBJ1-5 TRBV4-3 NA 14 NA TGCGCCAGCAGCCAAGGACAGGATTTCGGACCCCAGCATTTT CASSQGQDFGPQHF
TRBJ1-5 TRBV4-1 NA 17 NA TGCGCCAGCAGCCAAACGGACAGCTCCTATAGCAATCAGCCCCAGCATTTT CASSQTDSSYSNQPQHF
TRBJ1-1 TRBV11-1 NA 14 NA TGTGCCAGCAGCTCCCACGCCAGAAACACTGAAGCTTTCTTT CASSSHARNTEAFF
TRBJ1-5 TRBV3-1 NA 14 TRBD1 TGTGCCAGCAGCCGGACAGGTTTTAATCAGCCCCAGCATTTT CASSRTGFNQPQHF
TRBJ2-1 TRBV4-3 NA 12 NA TGCGCCAGCAGTGGCCTCTACAATGAGCAGTTCTTC CASSGLYNEQFF
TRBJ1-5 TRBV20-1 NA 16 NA TGCAGTGCCACTCTAAAAAACATCGTTAGCAATCAGCCCCAGCATTTT CSATLKNIVSNQPQHF
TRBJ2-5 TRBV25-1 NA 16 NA TGTGCCAGCAGTGAATCTAAGGGCGGCCTTAAAGAGACCCAGTACTTC CASSESKGGLKETQYF
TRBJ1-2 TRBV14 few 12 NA TGTGCCAGCAGCCAAGAGGCGTTAATACTGACCTTC CASSQEALILTF
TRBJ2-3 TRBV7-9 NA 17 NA TGTGCCAGCAGCCCCCTAGGGCAGCGTGCCTTGATGAATACGCAGTATTTT CASSPLGQRALMNTQYF
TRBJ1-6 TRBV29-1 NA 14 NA TGCAGCCGTTCCACTGGACAGTGCAATTCACCCCTCCACTTT CSRSTGQCNSPLHF
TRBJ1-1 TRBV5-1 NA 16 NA TGCGCCAGCAGCTTGGAATGGGTGGCCCCGAACACTGAAGCTTTCTTT CASSLEWVAPNTEAFF
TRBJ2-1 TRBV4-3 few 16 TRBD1 TGCGCCAGCAGCCGCCCAAACAGGGGCCCCTACAATGAGCAGTTCTTC CASSRPNRGPYNEQFF
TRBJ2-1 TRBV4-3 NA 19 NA TGCGCCAGCAGCCAGGCTGGGACAAGGGGCCTAAGGGAGCACAATGAGCAGTTCTTC CASSQAGTRGLREHNEQFF
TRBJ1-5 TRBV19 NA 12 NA TGTGCCAGTAGTATCGGGAGTCAGCCCCAGCATTTT CASSIGSQPQHF
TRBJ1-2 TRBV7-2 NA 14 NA TGTGCCAGCAGCGAGAGGTATCAAGTCTATGGCTACACCTTC CASSERYQVYGYTF
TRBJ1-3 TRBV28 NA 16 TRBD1 TGTGCCAGCAGTCCCTCGGGACAGGGGAACGATAACACCATATATTTT CASSPSGQGNDNTIYF
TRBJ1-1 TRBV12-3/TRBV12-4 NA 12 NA TGTGCCAGCAGTTTTGGCCCCCTTGAAGCTTTCTTT CASSFGPLEAFF
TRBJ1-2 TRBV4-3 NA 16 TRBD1 TGCGCCAGCAGCCAAGACTATCAGGGGGAGTCCTATGGCTACACCTTC CASSQDYQGESYGYTF
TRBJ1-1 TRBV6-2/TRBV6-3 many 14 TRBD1 TGTGCCAGCAGTCTCGGGGACAGTGGCCTTGAAGCTTTCTTT CASSLGDSGLEAFF
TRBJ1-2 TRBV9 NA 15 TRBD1 TGTGCCAGCAGCGTAGCCCGCGGGACAGACTATGGCTACACCTTC CASSVARGTDYGYTF
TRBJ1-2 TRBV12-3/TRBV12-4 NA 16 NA TGTGCCAGCAGTTTAAGTATAGCGACAGAGCTATATGGCTACACCTTC CASSLSIATELYGYTF
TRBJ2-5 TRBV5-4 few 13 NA TGTGCCACCCGGGAAACCCTTCAAGAGACCCAGTACTTC CATRETLQETQYF
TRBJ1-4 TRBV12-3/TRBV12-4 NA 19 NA TGTGCCAGCAGTTTCCAGGGGCCTTATTCGGTAATTCAAGGGGAAAAACTGTTTTTT CASSFQGPYSVIQGEKLFF
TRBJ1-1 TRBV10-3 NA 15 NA TGTGCCATCAGACCGGGAGAGGGGAGGAACACTGAAGCTTTCTTT CAIRPGEGRNTEAFF
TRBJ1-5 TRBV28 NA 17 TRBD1 TGTGCCAGCAGTTTCCCCCCCTGGAAGAAAGGGGGCCAGCCCCAGCATTTT CASSFPPWKKGGQPQHF
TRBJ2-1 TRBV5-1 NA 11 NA TGCGCCAGCAGCTCAGCTCTTGAGCAGTTCTTC CASSSALEQFF
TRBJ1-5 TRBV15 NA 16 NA TGTGCCACCAGCAGAGGTTTCACCCTCAGCAATCAGCCCCAGCATTTT CATSRGFTLSNQPQHF
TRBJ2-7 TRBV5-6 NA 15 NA TGTGCCAGCAGCTTGGCCCGGCTAGCCTTCTACGAGCAGTACTTC CASSLARLAFYEQYF
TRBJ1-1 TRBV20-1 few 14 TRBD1 TGCAGTGCTAGAGCCCCGACAGGGGACACTGAAGCTTTCTTT CSARAPTGDTEAFF
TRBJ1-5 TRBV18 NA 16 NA TGTGCCAGCTCACCACCCGGGCAGGGTTTAAATCAGCCCCAGCATTTT CASSPPGQGLNQPQHF
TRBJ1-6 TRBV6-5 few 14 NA TGTGCCAGCAGTCGGACAGAGCCGAATTCACCCCTCCACTTT CASSRTEPNSPLHF
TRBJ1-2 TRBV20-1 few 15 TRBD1 TGCAGTGCTAGAGCTGGGGGACAGGCCCCCTATGGCTACACCTTC CSARAGGQAPYGYTF
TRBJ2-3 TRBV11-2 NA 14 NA TGTGCCAGCAGCTTAGTGGGGGGCACAGATACGCAGTATTTT CASSLVGGTDTQYF
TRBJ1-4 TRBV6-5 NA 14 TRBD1 TGTGCCAGCAGATCAAGGGGGCTCGGGGAAAAACTGTTTTTT CASRSRGLGEKLFF
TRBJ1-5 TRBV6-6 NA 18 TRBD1 TGTGCCAGCAGTTGGGGGACAGGGTATGGGTCCAGCAATCAGCCCCAGCATTTT CASSWGTGYGSSNQPQHF
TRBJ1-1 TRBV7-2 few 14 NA TGTGCCAGCAGCGGACGACAGGTTCTAACTGAAGCTTTCTTT CASSGRQVLTEAFF
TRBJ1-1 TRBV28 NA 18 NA TGTGCCAGCAGTTTAAATTCTGTATCGTGGACGGGGGAACATGAAGCTTTCTTT CASSLNSVSWTGEHEAFF
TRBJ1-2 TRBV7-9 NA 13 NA TGTGCCAGCAGCTTAGAGGCCGCTTATGGCTACACCTTC CASSLEAAYGYTF
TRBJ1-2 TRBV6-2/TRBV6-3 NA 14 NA TGTGCCAGCAGTTGGGGCCAAGCTAACTATGGCTACACCTTC CASSWGQANYGYTF
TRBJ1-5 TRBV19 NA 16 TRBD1 TGTGCCAGTAGCCTGACAGGGTCTTATAGCAATCAGCCCCAGCATTTT CASSLTGSYSNQPQHF
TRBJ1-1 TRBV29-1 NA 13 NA TGCAGCGTGAAAACAGGGATGAACACTGAAGCTTTCTTT CSVKTGMNTEAFF
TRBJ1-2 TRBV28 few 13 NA TGTGCCAGCAGTTTAAGGAAGGTGGATGGCTACACCTTC CASSLRKVDGYTF
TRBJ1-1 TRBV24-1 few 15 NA TGTGCCACCAGTGGGGGCCCGGGACGGAGCACTGAAGCTTTCTTT CATSGGPGRSTEAFF
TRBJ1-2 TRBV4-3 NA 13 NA TGCGCCAGCAGCCAAGATCGGTCGGTAGGCTACACCTTC CASSQDRSVGYTF
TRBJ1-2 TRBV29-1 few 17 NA TGCAGCGTTGACGCCCGATATTCAGACACTTCTAACTATGGCTACACCTTC CSVDARYSDTSNYGYTF